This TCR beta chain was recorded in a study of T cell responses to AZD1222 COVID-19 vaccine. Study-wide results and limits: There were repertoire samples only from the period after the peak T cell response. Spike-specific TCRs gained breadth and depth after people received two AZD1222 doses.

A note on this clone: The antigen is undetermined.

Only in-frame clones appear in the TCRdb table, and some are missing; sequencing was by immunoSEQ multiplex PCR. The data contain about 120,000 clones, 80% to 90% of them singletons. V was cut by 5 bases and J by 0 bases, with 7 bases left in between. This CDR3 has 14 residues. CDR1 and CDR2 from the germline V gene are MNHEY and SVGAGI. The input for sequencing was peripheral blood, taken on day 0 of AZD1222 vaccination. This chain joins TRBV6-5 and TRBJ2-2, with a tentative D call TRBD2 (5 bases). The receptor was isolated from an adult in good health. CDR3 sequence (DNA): TGTGCCAGCAGTCGAGGGACGAACACCGGGGAGCTGTTTTTT. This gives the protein CASSRGTNTGELFF.